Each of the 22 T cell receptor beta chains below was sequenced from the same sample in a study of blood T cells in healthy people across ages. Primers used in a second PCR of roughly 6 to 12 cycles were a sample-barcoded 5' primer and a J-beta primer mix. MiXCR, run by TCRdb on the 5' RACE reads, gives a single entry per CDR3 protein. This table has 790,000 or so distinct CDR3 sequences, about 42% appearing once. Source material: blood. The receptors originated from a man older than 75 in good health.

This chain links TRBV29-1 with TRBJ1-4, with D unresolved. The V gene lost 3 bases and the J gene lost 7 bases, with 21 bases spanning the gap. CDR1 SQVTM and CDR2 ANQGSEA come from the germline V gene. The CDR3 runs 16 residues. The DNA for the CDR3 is TGCAGCGTTGAGGGCGGAGAGGGAAGGGTGGGTGAAAAACTGTTTTTT. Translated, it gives CSVEGGEGRVGEKLFF. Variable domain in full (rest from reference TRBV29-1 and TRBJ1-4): SAVISQKPSRDICQRGTSLTIQCQVDSQVTMMFWYRQQPGQSLTLIATANQGSEATYESGFVIDKFPISRPNLTFSTLTVSNMSPEDSSIYLCSVEGGEGRVGEKLFFGSGTQLSVL.

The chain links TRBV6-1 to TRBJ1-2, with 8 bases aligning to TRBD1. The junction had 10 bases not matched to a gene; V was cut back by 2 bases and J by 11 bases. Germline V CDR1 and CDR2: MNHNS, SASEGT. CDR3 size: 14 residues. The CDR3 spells CASSESGQGSGYTF. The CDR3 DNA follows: TGTGCCAGCAGTGAAAGTGGACAGGGTTCGGGATACACCTTC.

The CDR3 loop is CASSSPSRTGGYDIQYF. The CDR3, as DNA: TGTGCCAGCAGTTCCCCCTCGCGAACAGGGGGCTACGACATTCAGTACTTC. V is TRBV28 and J is TRBJ2-4; TRBD1 matches 9 bases. The V gene's germline CDR1 is MDHEN and CDR2 SYDVKM. The junction had 15 bases not matched to a gene; V was cut back by 4 bases and J by 8 bases. This CDR3 is built from 17 residues.

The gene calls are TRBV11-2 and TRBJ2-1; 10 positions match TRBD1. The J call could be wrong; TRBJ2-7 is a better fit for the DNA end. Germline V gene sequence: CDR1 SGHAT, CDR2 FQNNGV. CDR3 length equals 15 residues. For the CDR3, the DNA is TGTGCCAGCGGCCCGGACAGGGGGACCGCCTACGAGCAGTACTTC. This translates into CASGPDRGTAYEQYF.

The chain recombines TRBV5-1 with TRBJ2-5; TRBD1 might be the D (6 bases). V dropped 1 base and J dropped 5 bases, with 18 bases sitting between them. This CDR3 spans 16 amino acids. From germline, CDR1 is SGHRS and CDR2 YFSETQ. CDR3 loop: CASSLSGSGAWETQYF. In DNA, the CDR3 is TGCGCCAGCAGCTTGAGCGGCTCAGGGGCGTGGGAGACCCAGTACTTC.

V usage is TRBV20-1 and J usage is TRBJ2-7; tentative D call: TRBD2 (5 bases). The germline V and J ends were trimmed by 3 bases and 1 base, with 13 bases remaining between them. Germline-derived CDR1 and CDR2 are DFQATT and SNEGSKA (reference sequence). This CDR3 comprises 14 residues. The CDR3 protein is CSASARSGSYEQYF. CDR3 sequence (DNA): TGCAGTGCTAGTGCCCGTTCGGGATCCTACGAGCAGTACTTC.

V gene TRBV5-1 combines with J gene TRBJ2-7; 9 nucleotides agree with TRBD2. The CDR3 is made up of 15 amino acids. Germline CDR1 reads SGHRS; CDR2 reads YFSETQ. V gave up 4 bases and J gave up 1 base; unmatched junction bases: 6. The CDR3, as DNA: TGCGCCAGCAGCCATGCGGGGGGGTCATCCTACGAGCAGTACTTC. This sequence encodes CASSHAGGSSYEQYF.

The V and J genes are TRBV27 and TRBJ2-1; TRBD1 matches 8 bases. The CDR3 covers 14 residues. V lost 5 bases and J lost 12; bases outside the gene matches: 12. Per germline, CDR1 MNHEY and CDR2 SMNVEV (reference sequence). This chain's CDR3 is CASSPQDRAVGQFF. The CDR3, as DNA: TGTGCCAGCAGTCCCCAGGACAGGGCGGTGGGGCAGTTCTTC.

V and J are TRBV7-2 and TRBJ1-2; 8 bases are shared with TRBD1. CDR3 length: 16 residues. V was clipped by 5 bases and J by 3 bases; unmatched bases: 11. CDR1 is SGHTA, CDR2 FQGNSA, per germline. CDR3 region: CASSRPITGGDYGYTF. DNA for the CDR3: TGTGCCAGCAGCCGGCCTATCACAGGGGGTGACTATGGCTACACCTTC.

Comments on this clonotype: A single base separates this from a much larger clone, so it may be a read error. The CDR3 sequence: CSGDAGGRRNEQYF. Written as DNA, the CDR3 is TGCAGCGGGGACGCTGGCGGGAGGAGGAATGAGCAGTACTTC. The chain recombines TRBV29-1 with TRBJ2-5, with 8 bases lining up with TRBD2. Germline assignment: CDR1 SQVTM and CDR2 ANQGSEA. V trimming: 7 bases; J trimming: 11 bases; junction bases outside the gene matches: 18. CDR3 length: 14 residues.

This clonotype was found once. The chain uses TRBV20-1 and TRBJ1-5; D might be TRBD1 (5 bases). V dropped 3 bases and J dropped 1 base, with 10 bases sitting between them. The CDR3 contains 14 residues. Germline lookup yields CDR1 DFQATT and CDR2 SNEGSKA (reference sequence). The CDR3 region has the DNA TGCAGTGCTAGTGGAGGGGCCAGCAATCAGCCCCAGCATTTT. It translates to CSASGGASNQPQHF.

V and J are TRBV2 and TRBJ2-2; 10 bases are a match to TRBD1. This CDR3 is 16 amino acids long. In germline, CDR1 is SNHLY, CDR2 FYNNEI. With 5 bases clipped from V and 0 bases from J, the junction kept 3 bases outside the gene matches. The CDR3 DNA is TGTGCCAGCAGTTGGACAGGGGGTACGAACACCGGGGAGCTGTTTTTT. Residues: CASSWTGGTNTGELFF.

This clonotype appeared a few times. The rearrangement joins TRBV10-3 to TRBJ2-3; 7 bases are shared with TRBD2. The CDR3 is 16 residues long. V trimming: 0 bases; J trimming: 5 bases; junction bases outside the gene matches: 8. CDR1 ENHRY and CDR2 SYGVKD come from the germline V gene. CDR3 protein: CAISESSGGPGDTQYF. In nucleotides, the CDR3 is TGTGCCATCAGTGAGTCTTCGGGAGGACCGGGAGATACGCAGTATTTT.

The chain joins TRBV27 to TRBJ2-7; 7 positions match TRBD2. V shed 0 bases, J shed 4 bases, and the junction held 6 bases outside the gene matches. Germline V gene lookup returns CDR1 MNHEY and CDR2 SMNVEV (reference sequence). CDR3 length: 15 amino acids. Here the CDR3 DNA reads TGTGCCAGCAGTTTATCCCTCACGCGGGGGTACGAGCAGTACTTC. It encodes CASSLSLTRGYEQYF.

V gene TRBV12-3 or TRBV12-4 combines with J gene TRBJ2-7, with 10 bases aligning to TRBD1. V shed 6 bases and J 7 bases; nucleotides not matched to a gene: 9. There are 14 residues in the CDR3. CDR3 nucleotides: TGTGCCAGCAGCACCGTGGACAGGGGGAATGAGCAGTACTTC. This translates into CASSTVDRGNEQYF.

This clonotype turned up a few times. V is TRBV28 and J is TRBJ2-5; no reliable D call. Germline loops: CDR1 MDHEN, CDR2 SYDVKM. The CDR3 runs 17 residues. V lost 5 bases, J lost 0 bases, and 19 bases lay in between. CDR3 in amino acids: CASSLNRVSLYQETQYF. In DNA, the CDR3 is TGTGCCAGCAGTCTCAACCGGGTCTCCCTGTACCAAGAGACCCAGTACTTC.

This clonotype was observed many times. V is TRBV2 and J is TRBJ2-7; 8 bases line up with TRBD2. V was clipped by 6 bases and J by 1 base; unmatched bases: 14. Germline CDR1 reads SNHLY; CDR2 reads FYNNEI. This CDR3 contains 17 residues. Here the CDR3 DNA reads TGTGCCAGCAGCCAAACAGTGCTGGCGGGGGGTTCCTACGAGCAGTACTTC. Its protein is CASSQTVLAGGSYEQYF.

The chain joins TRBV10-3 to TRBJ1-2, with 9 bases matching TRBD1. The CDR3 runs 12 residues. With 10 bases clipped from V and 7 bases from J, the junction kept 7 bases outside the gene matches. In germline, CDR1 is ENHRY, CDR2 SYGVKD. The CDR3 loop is CATTGTGSGYTF. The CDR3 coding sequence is TGTGCCACAACCGGGACAGGGAGTGGCTACACCTTC.

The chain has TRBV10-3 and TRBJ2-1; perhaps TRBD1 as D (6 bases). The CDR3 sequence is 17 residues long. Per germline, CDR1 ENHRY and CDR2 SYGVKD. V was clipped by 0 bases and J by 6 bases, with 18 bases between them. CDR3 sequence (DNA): TGTGCCATCAGTGAGTCGGGATCACAGGGCGTATTCAATGAGCAGTTCTTC. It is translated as CAISESGSQGVFNEQFF.

CDR3 coding DNA: TGTGCCAGCAGCTTAGGTCGGGGGGTAGCCGAGCAGTACTTC. It yields the protein CASSLGRGVAEQYF. This chain joins TRBV7-9 and TRBJ2-5; 7 bases agree with TRBD2. The J call is doubtful: the DNA matches TRBJ2-7 better. Per the germline V gene, CDR1 is SEHNR and CDR2 is FQNEAQ (reference sequence). The CDR3 is made up of 14 amino acids.

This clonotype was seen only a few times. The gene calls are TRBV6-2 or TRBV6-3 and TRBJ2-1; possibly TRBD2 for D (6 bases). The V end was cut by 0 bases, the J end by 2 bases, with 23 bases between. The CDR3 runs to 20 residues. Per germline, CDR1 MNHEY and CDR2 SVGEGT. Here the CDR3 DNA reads TGTGCCAGCAGTTACTCGGGGCAGGGACTTAGGTCGGGGACCTACAATGAGCAGTTCTTC. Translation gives CASSYSGQGLRSGTYNEQFF.

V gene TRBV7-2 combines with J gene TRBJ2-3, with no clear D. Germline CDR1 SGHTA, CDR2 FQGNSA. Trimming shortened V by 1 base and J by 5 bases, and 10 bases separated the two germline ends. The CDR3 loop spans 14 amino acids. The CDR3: CASSLGLVGDTQYF. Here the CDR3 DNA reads TGTGCCAGCAGCTTAGGTCTAGTCGGAGATACGCAGTATTTT. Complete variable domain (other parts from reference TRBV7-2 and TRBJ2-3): GAGVSQSPSNKVTEKGKDVELRCDPISGHTALYWYRQSLGQGLEFLIYFQGNSAPDKSGLPSDRFSAERTGGSVSTLTIQRTQQEDSAVYLCASSLGLVGDTQYFGPGTRLTVL.